This TCR beta chain originates from a study of Graves' ophthalmopathy and Graves' hyperthyroidism. This clonotype was observed at least ten times. CDR1 is LNHDA and CDR2 is SQIVND in the germline V gene (reference sequence). This CDR3 has 15 amino acids. V was cut by 1 base and J by 4 bases, with 13 bases left in between. Amplified TCR beta CDR3 regions were obtained using RNA transcripts as template. Amplification began with first-round RT-PCR using HTBI primers, then second-round multiplex PCR was performed. TCRdb reprocessed the multiplex PCR reads via MiXCR and lists one record per CDR3 protein. This sample has some 410,000 distinct CDR3 sequences, with around 21% found just once.

This sequence originates from a woman between 18 and 30 years old with stable Graves' hyperthyroidism. The rearrangement uses TRBV19 and TRBJ1-2; unclear D gene. The sample was peripheral blood. The CDR3 DNA follows: TGTGCCAGTAGTATAGGGTCCTCGATCGTCTATGGCTACACCTTC. Protein sequence: CASSIGSSIVYGYTF.